A single sample gave rise to the 19 T cell receptor beta chains below, sequenced in a study of T cell responses to AZD1222 COVID-19 vaccine. Repertoires were generated with immunoSEQ multiplex PCR, while TCRdb's copy carries only in-frame clones and drops some. The table lists about 130,000 clones, 75% to 95% of them singletons. This specimen was peripheral blood, taken on day 0 of AZD1222 vaccination. The origin of the receptors is an adult in good health.

The J gene is TRBJ2-5, the V gene TRBV19; the D gene is possibly TRBD1 (6 bases). Trimming took off 5 bases at V and 5 bases at J, with 18 bases between the two ends. Germline loops: CDR1 LNHDA, CDR2 SQIVND (reference sequence). The CDR3 loop spans 15 amino acids. The CDR3 DNA sequence: TGTGCCAGTAGTTGGAGGACAGACCGGGATGAGACCCAGTACTTC. Its translation is CASSWRTDRDETQYF.

The CDR3, as DNA: TGTGCCTGGAGTGTTTCGGCAGGCTACTCACCCCTCCACTTT. It is translated as CAWSVSAGYSPLHF. J is TRBJ1-6 and V is TRBV30; D gene ambiguous. V was clipped by 0 bases and J by 10 bases, with 13 bases between them. This CDR3 has 14 amino acids. Germline CDR1 and CDR2: GTSNPN and SVGIG (reference sequence).

The V and J genes are TRBV7-8 and TRBJ2-1; D gene unclear. Germline assignment: CDR1 SGHVS and CDR2 FQNEAQ. Trimming pared 5 bases from V and 4 bases from J, leaving 3 bases between. The CDR3 sequence is 11 residues long. The CDR3 loop is CASSHYNEQFF. The DNA for the CDR3 is TGTGCCAGCAGCCATTACAATGAGCAGTTCTTC.

The chain employs TRBV5-4 and TRBJ2-3; a weak D match, TRBD2 (6 bases). The CDR3 runs to 14 residues. Trimming left V 1 base short and J 4 bases short, with 10 bases between. From germline, CDR1 is SGHNT and CDR2 YYREEE (reference sequence). This CDR3 is CASSLLAIADTQYF. The DNA of the CDR3 is TGTGCCAGCAGCTTGCTAGCGATCGCAGATACGCAGTATTTT.

The chain is built from TRBV4-1 and TRBJ2-3; weak D call: TRBD2 (6 bases). Germline CDR1 reads MGHRA; CDR2 reads YSYEKL. This CDR3 comprises 16 residues. V was clipped by 0 bases and J by 4 bases, with 14 bases between them. The CDR3 DNA sequence: TGCGCCAGCAGCCAAGATCGGGGGATTAAGGCAGATACGCAGTATTTT. Its translation: CASSQDRGIKADTQYF.

This chain uses TRBV5-6 with TRBJ1-2; a possible D gene is TRBD1 (6 bases). V lost 2 bases to trimming and J lost 4 bases, with 9 bases between them. Germline V gene sequence: CDR1 SGHDT, CDR2 YYEEEE. This CDR3 has 13 amino acids. The CDR3 here is CASSLVGAYGYTF. As DNA, the CDR3 is TGTGCCAGCAGCTTAGTGGGGGCCTATGGCTACACCTTC.

The chain is built from TRBV18 and TRBJ1-5, with D tentatively TRBD1 (5 bases). CDR3 length: 14 residues. V lost 2 bases and J lost 6, with 11 bases in between. Germline loops: CDR1 KGHSH, CDR2 LQKENI. CDR3 sequence reads: CASSPVGQGQPQHF. DNA of the CDR3: TGTGCCAGCTCACCAGTGGGTCAGGGTCAGCCCCAGCATTTT.

This rearrangement joins TRBV7-2 to TRBJ2-1, with 13 bases fitting TRBD2. The CDR3 is made up of 16 amino acids. Germline trimming cut 4 bases from V and 6 bases from J; bases unmatched to any gene: 6. CDR1 SGHTA and CDR2 FQGNSA come from the germline V gene. The CDR3 nucleotides are TGTGCCAGCAGCTCCCGGACTAGCGGGAGCACCAATGAGCAGTTCTTC. As protein: CASSSRTSGSTNEQFF.

V and J are TRBV7-9 and TRBJ2-7, with 10 positions matching TRBD2. Germline V gene sequence: CDR1 SEHNR, CDR2 FQNEAQ (reference sequence). With 6 bases clipped from V and 0 bases from J, the junction kept 11 bases outside the gene matches. CDR3 length equals 17 residues. The CDR3 sequence is CASSSPRLAGLSYEQYF. The CDR3 DNA reads TGTGCCAGCAGTTCCCCCCGACTAGCGGGTCTCTCCTACGAGCAGTACTTC.

The V call is TRBV27, the J call TRBJ2-3; D unclear. Germline CDR1 is MNHEY and CDR2 is SMNVEV (reference sequence). Trimming shortened V by 6 bases and J by 6 bases, and 13 bases separated the two germline ends. This CDR3 is built from 13 residues. The CDR3 loop reads CASSRMTGDTQYF. CDR3 nucleotides: TGTGCCAGCAGCCGAATGACTGGGGATACGCAGTATTTT.

The genes are TRBV2 and TRBJ1-1, with TRBD1 matching over 8 bases. CDR1 and CDR2 from the germline V gene are SNHLY and FYNNEI. The junction had 9 bases not matched to a gene; V was cut back by 6 bases and J by 6 bases. This CDR3 region has 14 residues. The chain's CDR3 is CASRRGQASAEAFF. Here the CDR3 DNA reads TGTGCCAGCAGGAGGGGACAGGCGTCCGCTGAAGCTTTCTTT.

The chain uses TRBV7-2 and TRBJ1-1; D unclear. Trimming took off 0 bases at V and 11 bases at J, with 13 bases between the two ends. This CDR3 has 13 amino acids. From germline, CDR1 is SGHTA and CDR2 FQGNSA. For the CDR3, the DNA is TGTGCCAGCAGCTTAGCCTTGTTTGGCGTCGCTTTCTTT. Translation: CASSLALFGVAFF.

The chain is built from TRBV27 and TRBJ1-2; D possibly corresponds to TRBD1 (5 bases). The CDR3 is 16 amino acids. Germline V gene sequence: CDR1 MNHEY, CDR2 SMNVEV (reference sequence). Trimming left V 8 bases short and J 0 bases short, with 19 bases between. CDR3 sequence reads: CASRTLGGETNYGYTF. The DNA for the CDR3 is TGTGCCAGCCGCACCCTCGGGGGGGAAACTAACTATGGCTACACCTTC.

This chain links TRBV3-1 (or the pseudogene TRBV3-2) with TRBJ2-1, with 11 nucleotides matching TRBD2. CDR1 is LGHDT and CDR2 is YNNKEL in the germline V gene (reference sequence). The CDR3 is 15 amino acids. V trimming: 7 bases; J trimming: 6 bases; junction bases outside the gene matches: 8. The CDR3 here is CASTHLAGGGNEQFF. CDR3 DNA sequence: TGTGCCAGCACTCACTTAGCGGGAGGGGGCAATGAGCAGTTCTTC.

The rearrangement links TRBV7-2 to TRBJ1-6, with D perhaps TRBD1 (6 bases). V dropped 3 bases and J dropped 5 bases, with 11 bases sitting between them. The germline gives CDR1 SGHTA, CDR2 FQGNSA. The CDR3 is 15 amino acids. The CDR3 sequence: CASSFQAGDNSPLHF. CDR3 bases: TGTGCCAGCAGCTTTCAGGCAGGGGATAATTCACCCCTCCACTTT.

V is TRBV7-9 and J is TRBJ1-5, with 9 bases aligning to TRBD1. This CDR3 comprises 17 residues. V trimming: 5 bases; J trimming: 1 base; junction bases outside the gene matches: 9. From germline, CDR1 is SEHNR and CDR2 FQNEAQ (reference sequence). Here the CDR3 reads CASSRGTGRVSNQPQHF. CDR3 DNA sequence: TGTGCCAGCAGCCGCGGGACAGGGAGGGTGAGCAATCAGCCCCAGCATTTT.

The rearrangement uses TRBV7-6 and TRBJ1-1; D may be TRBD1 (6 bases). The CDR3 consists of 18 residues. Trimming shortened V by 0 bases and J by 2 bases, and 19 bases separated the two germline ends. The germline V gene has CDR1 SGHVS and CDR2 FNYEAQ. The CDR3, as DNA: TGTGCCAGCAGCTTAGCGCGGACAGAACGGGGGGGAAACACTGAAGCTTTCTTT. The encoded protein is CASSLARTERGGNTEAFF.

The chain links TRBV7-9 to TRBJ1-1; perhaps TRBD1 as D (6 bases). The CDR3 covers 13 residues. Per the germline V gene, CDR1 is SEHNR and CDR2 is FQNEAQ (reference sequence). V lost 0 bases to trimming and J lost 7 bases, with 9 bases between them. The CDR3 region has the DNA TGTGCCAGCAGCTTAGCGGTACAGGGTGAAGCTTTCTTT. Translating it yields CASSLAVQGEAFF.

The chain recombines TRBV5-1 with TRBJ2-3, with no clear D. The V gene's germline CDR1 is SGHRS and CDR2 YFSETQ. The V gene lost 9 bases and the J gene lost 2 bases, with 13 bases spanning the gap. CDR3 length: 13 amino acids. CDR3 loop: CATRTLPTDTQYF. CDR3 bases: TGCGCCACAAGGACCCTCCCCACAGATACGCAGTATTTT.